The 11 T cell receptor beta chains reported below all come from one sample, sequenced in a study of blood T cell repertoires in COVID-19. Assay used: immunoSEQ multiplex PCR; TCRdb lists only in-frame clones, some missing. The data show about 51,000 clones, with less than 90% seen just once and about 1.2% held by the top ten. Specimen: peripheral blood. These receptors were taken from a man aged 55 to 70 with acute or convalescent COVID-19.

This chain joins TRBV5-1 and TRBJ1-3, with D hard to call. CDR1 is SGHRS and CDR2 is YFSETQ in the germline V gene. The CDR3 is made up of 16 amino acids. V dropped 0 bases and J dropped 0 bases, with 10 bases sitting between them. CDR3 DNA sequence: TGCGCCAGCAGCTTGGGAGGGCTCGACTCTGGAAACACCATATATTTT. It encodes CASSLGGLDSGNTIYF.

This clone has just a few counts. This chain links TRBV18 with TRBJ2-7; TRBD1 aligns across 10 bases. The J segment lost 3 bases and the V segment lost 4 bases, leaving 6 bases of the junction unmatched. Germline V gene data show CDR1 as KGHSH and CDR2 as LQKENI. The CDR3 extends over 15 amino acids. The CDR3 region has the DNA TGTGCCAGCTCACGACGGGACAGGGGTTACTACGAGCAGTACTTC. Translating gives CASSRRDRGYYEQYF.

V usage is TRBV24-1 and J usage is TRBJ2-1, with D possibly TRBD1 on 6 matching bases. CDR1 and CDR2 (germline): KGHDR, SFDVKD. Trimming shortened V by 0 bases and J by 15 bases, and 11 bases separated the two germline ends. This CDR3 contains 12 residues. The CDR3 bases are TGTGCCACCAGTGATTTGTCAGGGGCAGGGTTCTTC. Protein product: CATSDLSGAGFF.

This sequence joins TRBV29-1 and TRBJ2-2; 11 bases are a match to TRBD2. Per germline, CDR1 SQVTM and CDR2 ANQGSEA. CDR3 length equals 15 residues. V dropped 7 bases and J dropped 1; count of bases not matched to a gene: 5. CDR3 bases: TGCAGCGCTGAGGGGACTAGCGGGAACACCGGGGAGCTGTTTTTT. This gives the protein CSAEGTSGNTGELFF.

V and J are TRBV9 and TRBJ1-2; TRBD1 is a possible D gene (5 bases). Germline V gives CDR1 SGDLS, CDR2 YYNGEE. The V gene lost 3 bases and the J gene lost 4 bases, with 22 bases spanning the gap. This CDR3 is built from 17 residues. The CDR3 loop reads CASSASSTAGYGYGYTF. For the CDR3, the DNA is TGTGCCAGCAGCGCCTCCTCCACGGCAGGGTATGGCTATGGCTACACCTTC.

The rearrangement joins TRBV7-9 to TRBJ2-1, with TRBD2 identical over 7 bases. V shed 4 bases, J shed 6 bases, and the junction held 9 bases outside the gene matches. The CDR3 consists of 15 residues. Germline CDR1 and CDR2: SEHNR and FQNEAQ (reference sequence). The CDR3 spells CASSSTSERINEQFF. The CDR3 DNA sequence: TGTGCCAGCAGCTCAACTAGCGAGAGGATCAATGAGCAGTTCTTC.

The chain has TRBV5-1 and TRBJ1-1; 9 bases align to TRBD1. Per the germline V gene, CDR1 is SGHRS and CDR2 is YFSETQ. Trimming at V came to 4 bases and at J to 5 bases, leaving 6 bases not matched to a gene. The CDR3 extends over 14 amino acids. CDR3 DNA sequence: TGCGCCAGCAGCACACAGGGGGCTGCGACTGAAGCTTTCTTT. Its protein is CASSTQGAATEAFF.

The chain links TRBV9 to TRBJ2-7, with 14 bases lining up with TRBD2. Trimming at V came to 3 bases and at J to 12 bases, leaving 8 bases not matched to a gene. CDR1 and CDR2 from the germline V gene are SGDLS and YYNGEE. The CDR3 consists of 14 residues. The CDR3 sequence: CASSAGTSGSIPYF. The CDR3 DNA reads as TGTGCCAGCAGCGCGGGGACTAGCGGGAGTATCCCGTACTTC.

DNA for the CDR3: TGTGCCAGCAGTTTCCAGGACAGGGGGTACGAGCAGTACTTC. Amino acids: CASSFQDRGYEQYF. The rearrangement links TRBV27 to TRBJ2-7, with 10 bases matching TRBD1. With 3 bases clipped from V and 4 bases from J, the junction kept 3 bases outside the gene matches. The CDR3 loop spans 14 amino acids. Germline V lookup: CDR1 MNHEY, CDR2 SMNVEV (reference sequence).

In DNA, the CDR3 is TGTGCCAGCAGCTGGGACCCGGGACAGGGGAACACTGAAGCTTTCTTT. Encoded protein: CASSWDPGQGNTEAFF. The chain joins TRBV5-4 to TRBJ1-1, with TRBD1 matching 9 bases. From germline, CDR1 is SGHNT and CDR2 YYREEE (reference sequence). The CDR3 is 16 amino acids. The J segment lost 1 base and the V segment lost 3 bases, leaving 7 bases of the junction unmatched. The variable domain in full, completed from reference TRBV5-4 and TRBJ1-1, reads ETGVTQSPTHLIKTRGQQVTLRCSSQSGHNTVSWYQQALGQGPQFIFQYYREEENGRGNFPPRFSGLQFPNYSSELNVNALELDDSALYLCASSWDPGQGNTEAFFGQGTRLTVV.

This clone has only one observation. The V gene is TRBV24-1, the J gene TRBJ2-7; TRBD1 aligns across 8 bases. V was clipped by 9 bases and J by 4 bases; unmatched bases: 7. The germline V gene has CDR1 KGHDR and CDR2 SFDVKD. The CDR3 is made up of 13 amino acids. The CDR3 DNA is TGTGCCACCGGGGCAGGGGGCGGTTACGAGCAGTACTTC. Its translation: CATGAGGGYEQYF.